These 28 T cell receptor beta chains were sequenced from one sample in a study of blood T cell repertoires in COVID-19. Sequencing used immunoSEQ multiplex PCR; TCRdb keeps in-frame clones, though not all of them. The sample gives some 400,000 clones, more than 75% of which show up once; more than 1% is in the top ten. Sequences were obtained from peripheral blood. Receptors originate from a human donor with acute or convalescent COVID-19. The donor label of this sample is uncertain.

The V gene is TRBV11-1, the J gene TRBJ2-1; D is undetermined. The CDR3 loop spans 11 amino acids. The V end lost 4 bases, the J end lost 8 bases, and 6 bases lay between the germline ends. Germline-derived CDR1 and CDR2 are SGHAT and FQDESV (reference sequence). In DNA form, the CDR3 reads TGTGCCAGCAGCTCGACTCATGAGCAGTTCTTC. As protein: CASSSTHEQFF.

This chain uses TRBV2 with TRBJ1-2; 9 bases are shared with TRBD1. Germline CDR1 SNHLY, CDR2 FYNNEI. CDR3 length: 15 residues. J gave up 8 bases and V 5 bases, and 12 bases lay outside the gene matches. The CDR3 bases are TGTGCCAGCAGTCGGGACAGGGTAGTAGGTGGCGGCTACACCTTC. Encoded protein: CASSRDRVVGGGYTF.

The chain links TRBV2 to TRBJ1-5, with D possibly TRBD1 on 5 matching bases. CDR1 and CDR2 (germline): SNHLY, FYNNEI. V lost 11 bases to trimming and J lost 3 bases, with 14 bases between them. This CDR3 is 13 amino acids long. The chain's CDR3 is CAGQQDANQPQHF. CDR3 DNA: TGTGCCGGACAACAGGACGCCAATCAGCCCCAGCATTTT.

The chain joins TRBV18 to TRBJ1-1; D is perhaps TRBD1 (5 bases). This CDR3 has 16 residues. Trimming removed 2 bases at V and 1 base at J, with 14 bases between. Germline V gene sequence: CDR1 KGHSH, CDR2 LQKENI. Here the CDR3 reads CASSPFSVQGNTEAFF. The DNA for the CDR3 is TGTGCCAGCTCACCATTCAGTGTTCAGGGGAACACTGAAGCTTTCTTT. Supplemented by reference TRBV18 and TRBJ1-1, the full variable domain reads NAGVMQNPRHLVRRRGQEARLRCSPMKGHSHVYWYRQLPEEGLKFMVYLQKENIIDESGMPKERFSAEFPKEGPSILRIQQVVRGDSAAYFCASSPFSVQGNTEAFFGQGTRLTVV.

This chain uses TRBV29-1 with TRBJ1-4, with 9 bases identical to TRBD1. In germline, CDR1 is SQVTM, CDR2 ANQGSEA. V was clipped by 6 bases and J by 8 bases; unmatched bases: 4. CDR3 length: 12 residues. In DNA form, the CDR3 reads TGCAGCGTGGGGACAGGGAGGGAAAAACTGTTTTTT. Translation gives CSVGTGREKLFF. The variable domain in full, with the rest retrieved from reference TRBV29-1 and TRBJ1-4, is SAVISQKPSRDICQRGTSLTIQCQVDSQVTMMFWYRQQPGQSLTLIATANQGSEATYESGFVIDKFPISRPNLTFSTLTVSNMSPEDSSIYLCSVGTGREKLFFGSGTQLSVL.

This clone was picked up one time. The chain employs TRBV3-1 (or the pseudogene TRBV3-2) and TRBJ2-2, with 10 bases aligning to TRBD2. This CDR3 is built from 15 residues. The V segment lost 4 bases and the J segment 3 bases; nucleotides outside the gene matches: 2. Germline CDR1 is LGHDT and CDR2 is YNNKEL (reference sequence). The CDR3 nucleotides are TGTGCCAGCAGCCCTGGACTAGCGGACACCGGGGAGCTGTTTTTT. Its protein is CASSPGLADTGELFF.

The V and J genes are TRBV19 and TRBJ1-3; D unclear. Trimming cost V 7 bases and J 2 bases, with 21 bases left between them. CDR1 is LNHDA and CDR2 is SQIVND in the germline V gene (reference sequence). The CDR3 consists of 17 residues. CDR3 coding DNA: TGTGCCAGTAACCGTCTCGGTGCGGCGTCCGCTGGAAACACCATATATTTT. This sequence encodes CASNRLGAASAGNTIYF.

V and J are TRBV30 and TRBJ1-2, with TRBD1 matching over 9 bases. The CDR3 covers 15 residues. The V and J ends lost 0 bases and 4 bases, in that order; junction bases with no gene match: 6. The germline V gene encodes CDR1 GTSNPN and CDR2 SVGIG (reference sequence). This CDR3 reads CAWSVKGTGSYGYTF. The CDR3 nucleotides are TGTGCCTGGAGTGTAAAAGGGACAGGGTCCTATGGCTACACCTTC.

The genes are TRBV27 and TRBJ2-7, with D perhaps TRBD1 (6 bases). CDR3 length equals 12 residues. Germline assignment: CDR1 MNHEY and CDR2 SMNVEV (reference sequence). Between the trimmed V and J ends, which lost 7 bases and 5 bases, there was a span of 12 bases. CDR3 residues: CASILRGNEQYF. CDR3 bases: TGTGCCAGCATCTTGAGGGGGAACGAGCAGTACTTC.

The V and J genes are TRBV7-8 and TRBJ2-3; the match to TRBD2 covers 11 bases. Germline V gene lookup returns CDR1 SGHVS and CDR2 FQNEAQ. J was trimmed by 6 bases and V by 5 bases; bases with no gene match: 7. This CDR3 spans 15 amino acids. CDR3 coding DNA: TGTGCCAGCAGCCCTACTAGCGGGAGAGGGGATACGCAGTATTTT. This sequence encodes CASSPTSGRGDTQYF.

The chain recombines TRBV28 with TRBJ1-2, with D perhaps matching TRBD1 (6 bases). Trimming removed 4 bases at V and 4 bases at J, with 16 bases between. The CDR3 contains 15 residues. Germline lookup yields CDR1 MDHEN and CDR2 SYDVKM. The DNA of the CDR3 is TGTGCCAGCAGTTCCTCGGGGCAGGGGTTCTATGGCTACACCTTC. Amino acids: CASSSSGQGFYGYTF.

As DNA, the CDR3 is TGTGCCAGCAGTCAAGGGACAGATCATGGCTACACCTTC. Protein product: CASSQGTDHGYTF. This rearrangement joins TRBV28 to TRBJ1-2, with 7 bases aligning to TRBD1. Trimming removed 5 bases from V and 6 bases from J; junction bases left unmatched: 6. Germline-derived CDR1 and CDR2 are MDHEN and SYDVKM. This CDR3 has 13 residues.

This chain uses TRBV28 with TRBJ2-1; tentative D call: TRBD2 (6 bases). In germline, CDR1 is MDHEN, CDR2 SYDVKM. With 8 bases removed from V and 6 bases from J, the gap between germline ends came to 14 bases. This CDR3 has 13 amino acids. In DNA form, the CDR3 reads TGTGCCAGCGGGAGGAGTACCCTCAATGAGCAGTTCTTC. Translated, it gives CASGRSTLNEQFF.

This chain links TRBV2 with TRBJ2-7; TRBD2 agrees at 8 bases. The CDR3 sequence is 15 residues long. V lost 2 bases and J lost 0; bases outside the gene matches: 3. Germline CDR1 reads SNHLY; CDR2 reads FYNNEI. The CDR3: CASSERLAISYEQYF. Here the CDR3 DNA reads TGTGCCAGCAGTGAACGACTAGCGATCTCCTACGAGCAGTACTTC.

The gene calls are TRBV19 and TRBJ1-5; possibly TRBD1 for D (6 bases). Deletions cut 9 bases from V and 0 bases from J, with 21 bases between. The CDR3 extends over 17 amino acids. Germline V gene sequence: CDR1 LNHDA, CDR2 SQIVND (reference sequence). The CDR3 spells CASTSWGGAGSNQPQHF. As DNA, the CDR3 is TGTGCCAGCACCTCCTGGGGGGGGGCCGGTAGCAATCAGCCCCAGCATTTT. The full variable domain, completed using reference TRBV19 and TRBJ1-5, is DGGITQSPKYLFRKEGQNVTLSCEQNLNHDAMYWYRQDPGQGLRLIYYSQIVNDFQKGDIAEGYSVSREKKESFPLTVTSAQKNPTAFYLCASTSWGGAGSNQPQHFGDGTRLSIL.

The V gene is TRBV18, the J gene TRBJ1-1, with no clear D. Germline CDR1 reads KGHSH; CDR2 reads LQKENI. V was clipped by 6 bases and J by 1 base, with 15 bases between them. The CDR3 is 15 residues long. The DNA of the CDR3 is TGTGCCAGCTCCCACCAGGCAGCCAGGAACACTGAAGCTTTCTTT. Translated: CASSHQAARNTEAFF.

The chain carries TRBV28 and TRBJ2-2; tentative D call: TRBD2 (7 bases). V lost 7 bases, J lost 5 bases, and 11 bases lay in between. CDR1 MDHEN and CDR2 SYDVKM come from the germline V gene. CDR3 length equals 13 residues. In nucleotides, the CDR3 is TGTGCCAGCAAAAGGGGGGGAACCGGGGAGCTGTTTTTT. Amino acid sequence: CASKRGGTGELFF.

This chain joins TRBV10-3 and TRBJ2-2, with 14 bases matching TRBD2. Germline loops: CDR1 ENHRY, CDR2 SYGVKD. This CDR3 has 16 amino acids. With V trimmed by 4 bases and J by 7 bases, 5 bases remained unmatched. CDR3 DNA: TGTGCCATCAGTGGACTAGCGGGGGGGCGTGGCGGGGAGCTGTTTTTT. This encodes CAISGLAGGRGGELFF.

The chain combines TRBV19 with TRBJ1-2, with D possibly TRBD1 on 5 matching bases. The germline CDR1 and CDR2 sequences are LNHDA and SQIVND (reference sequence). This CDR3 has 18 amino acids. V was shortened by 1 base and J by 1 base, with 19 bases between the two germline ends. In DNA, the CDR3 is TGTGCCAGTAGTATAGTGGGGATTGGAACAGGCCATAACTATGGCTACACCTTC. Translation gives CASSIVGIGTGHNYGYTF. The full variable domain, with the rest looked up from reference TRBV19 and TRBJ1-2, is DGGITQSPKYLFRKEGQNVTLSCEQNLNHDAMYWYRQDPGQGLRLIYYSQIVNDFQKGDIAEGYSVSREKKESFPLTVTSAQKNPTAFYLCASSIVGIGTGHNYGYTFGSGTRLTVV.

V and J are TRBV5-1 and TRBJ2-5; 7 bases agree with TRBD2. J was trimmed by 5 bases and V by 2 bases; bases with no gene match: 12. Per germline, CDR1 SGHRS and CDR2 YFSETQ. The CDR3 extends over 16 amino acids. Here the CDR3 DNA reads TGCGCCAGCAGCTTAGGTTCCGGTAGGGGAGGGGAGACCCAGTACTTC. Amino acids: CASSLGSGRGGETQYF. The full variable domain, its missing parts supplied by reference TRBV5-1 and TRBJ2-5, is KAGVTQTPRYLIKTRGQQVTLSCSPISGHRSVSWYQQTPGQGLQFLFEYFSETQRNKGNFPGRFSGRQFSNSRSEMNVSTLELGDSALYLCASSLGSGRGGETQYFGPGTRLLVL.

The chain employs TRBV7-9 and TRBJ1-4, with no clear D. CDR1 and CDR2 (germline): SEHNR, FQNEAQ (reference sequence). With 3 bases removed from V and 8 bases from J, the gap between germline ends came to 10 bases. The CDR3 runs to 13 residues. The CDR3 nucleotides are TGTGCCAGCAGCTTTTACGGCGGGGAAAAACTGTTTTTT. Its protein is CASSFYGGEKLFF.

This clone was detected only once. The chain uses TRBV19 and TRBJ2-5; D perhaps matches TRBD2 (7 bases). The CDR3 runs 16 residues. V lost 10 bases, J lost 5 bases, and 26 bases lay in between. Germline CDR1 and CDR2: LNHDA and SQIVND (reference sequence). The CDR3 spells CATSSPGGPTRETQYF. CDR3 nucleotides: TGTGCCACTTCCTCCCCCGGGGGGCCCACCAGGGAGACCCAGTACTTC.

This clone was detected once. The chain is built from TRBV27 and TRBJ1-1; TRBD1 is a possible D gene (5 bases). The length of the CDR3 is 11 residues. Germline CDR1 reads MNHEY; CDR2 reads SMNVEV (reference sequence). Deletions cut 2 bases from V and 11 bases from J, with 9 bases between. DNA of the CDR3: TGTGCCAGCAGTTTAGGAGGGGACGCTTTCTTT. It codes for CASSLGGDAFF.

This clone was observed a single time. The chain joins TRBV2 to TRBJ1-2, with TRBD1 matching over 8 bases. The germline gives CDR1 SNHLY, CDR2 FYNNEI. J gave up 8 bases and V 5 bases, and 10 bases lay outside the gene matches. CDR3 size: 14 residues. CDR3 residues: CASSSTGQGKGYTF. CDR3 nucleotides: TGTGCCAGCAGTTCTACTGGACAGGGAAAGGGCTACACCTTC.

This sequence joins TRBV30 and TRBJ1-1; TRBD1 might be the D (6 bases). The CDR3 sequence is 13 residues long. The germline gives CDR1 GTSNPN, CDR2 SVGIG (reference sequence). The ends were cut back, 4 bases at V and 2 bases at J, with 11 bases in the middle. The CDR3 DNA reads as TGTGCCTGGAACGGACAGCCAAACACTGAAGCTTTCTTT. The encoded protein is CAWNGQPNTEAFF.

Here the CDR3 DNA reads TGTGCCAGTAGTATGAACGTCGCGGTGAGCACAGATACGCAGTATTTT. It is translated as CASSMNVAVSTDTQYF. The chain recombines TRBV19 with TRBJ2-3; D gene unclear. V lost 3 bases and J lost 0, with 13 bases in between. The germline CDR1 and CDR2 sequences are LNHDA and SQIVND (reference sequence). The CDR3 runs to 16 residues. The full variable domain, its missing parts supplied by reference TRBV19 and TRBJ2-3, is DGGITQSPKYLFRKEGQNVTLSCEQNLNHDAMYWYRQDPGQGLRLIYYSQIVNDFQKGDIAEGYSVSREKKESFPLTVTSAQKNPTAFYLCASSMNVAVSTDTQYFGPGTRLTVL.

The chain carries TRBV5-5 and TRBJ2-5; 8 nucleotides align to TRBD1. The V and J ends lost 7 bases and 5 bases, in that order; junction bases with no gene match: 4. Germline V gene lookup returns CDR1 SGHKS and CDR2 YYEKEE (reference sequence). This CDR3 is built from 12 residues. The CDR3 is CASAYRGETQYF. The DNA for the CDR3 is TGTGCCAGCGCCTACAGGGGGGAGACCCAGTACTTC.

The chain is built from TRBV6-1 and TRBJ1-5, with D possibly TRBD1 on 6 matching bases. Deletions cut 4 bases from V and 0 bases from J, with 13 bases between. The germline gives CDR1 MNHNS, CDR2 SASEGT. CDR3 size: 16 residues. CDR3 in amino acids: CASSGGTTYSNQPQHF. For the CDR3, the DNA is TGTGCCAGCAGTGGTGGGACAACATATAGCAATCAGCCCCAGCATTTT.